The 22 T cell receptor beta chains in this list originate from one sample, sequenced in a study of a mutant IDH1 vaccine in newly diagnosed glioma. Assay used: immunoSEQ multiplex PCR; TCRdb lists only in-frame clones, some missing. The sample contains under 50,000 clones, more than 70% of which appear only once. No antigen has been identified for these receptors. Indicated time point: week 35, safety follow-up. Every single dose of the vaccine, 300 ug of mutant IDH1 20-mer peptide, came with topical imiquimod. Sample: PBMCs, taken from a glioma patient whose treatment included an IDH1 peptide vaccine. These receptors originate from a woman aged 40 to 50 with glioma.

V usage is TRBV7-9 and J usage is TRBJ1-4, with TRBD1 matching 8 bases. V trimming: 6 bases; J trimming: 6 bases; junction bases outside the gene matches: 3. Germline values: CDR1 SEHNR, CDR2 FQNEAQ (reference sequence). The CDR3 loop spans 13 amino acids. This CDR3 reads CASRQGVDEKLFF. Written as DNA, the CDR3 is TGTGCCAGCAGACAGGGGGTGGATGAAAAACTGTTTTTT.

The chain uses TRBV4-3 and TRBJ1-5, with unresolved D. V lost 1 base to trimming and J lost 5 bases, with 9 bases between them. In germline, CDR1 is LGHNA, CDR2 YSLEER. This CDR3 has 14 amino acids. CDR3 nucleotide sequence: TGCGCCAGCAGCCAAGGGTTTCAGTATCAGCCCCAGCATTTT. It translates to CASSQGFQYQPQHF.

The V gene is TRBV5-1, the J gene TRBJ2-3, with D hard to call. This CDR3 spans 16 amino acids. V lost 0 bases to trimming and J lost 2 bases, with 13 bases between them. Germline assignment: CDR1 SGHRS and CDR2 YFSETQ. This CDR3 reads CASSLEDLNPTDTQYF. Written as DNA, the CDR3 is TGCGCCAGCAGCTTGGAGGACCTTAACCCCACAGATACGCAGTATTTT.

The rearrangement links TRBV5-1 to TRBJ1-6, with D possibly matching TRBD1 (5 bases). CDR3 length: 16 amino acids. Germline V CDR1 and CDR2: SGHRS, YFSETQ. V was trimmed by 4 bases and J by 6 bases, leaving 17 bases between them. Written as DNA, the CDR3 is TGCGCCAGCAGCCTCCGTCCCGAGACAGTTAATTCACCCCTCCACTTT. Its translation is CASSLRPETVNSPLHF.

The chain carries TRBV27 and TRBJ2-7, with no clear D. This CDR3 has 12 residues. With 3 bases removed from V and 3 bases from J, the gap between germline ends came to 6 bases. Germline values: CDR1 MNHEY, CDR2 SMNVEV (reference sequence). In DNA form, the CDR3 reads TGTGCCAGCAGTTTGCCTGGCTACGAGCAGTACTTC. Its protein is CASSLPGYEQYF.

This clone was picked up one time. The rearrangement joins TRBV18 to TRBJ2-7; a weak D match, TRBD1 (6 bases). The CDR3 is 16 amino acids. Germline lookup yields CDR1 KGHSH and CDR2 LQKENI. Deletions cut 1 base from V and 1 base from J, with 14 bases between. This chain's CDR3 is CASSPLSAQGSYEQYF. In DNA, the CDR3 is TGTGCCAGCTCACCACTCTCGGCCCAGGGGTCCTACGAGCAGTACTTC.

The chain recombines TRBV5-4 with TRBJ2-5; 12 bases are shared with TRBD1. V was pared by 4 bases and J by 6 bases, with 7 bases of the junction left unmatched. Germline assignment: CDR1 SGHNT and CDR2 YYREEE (reference sequence). CDR3 length: 15 amino acids. The CDR3: CASSQGTGGRKTQYF. In DNA form, the CDR3 reads TGTGCCAGCAGCCAAGGGACAGGGGGCCGGAAGACCCAGTACTTC. Combining the CDR3 with reference TRBV5-4 and TRBJ2-5 gives the whole variable domain ETGVTQSPTHLIKTRGQQVTLRCSSQSGHNTVSWYQQALGQGPQFIFQYYREEENGRGNFPPRFSGLQFPNYSSELNVNALELDDSALYLCASSQGTGGRKTQYFGPGTRLLVL.

The rearrangement uses TRBV7-6 and TRBJ2-1; 9 positions match TRBD1. With 3 bases clipped from V and 5 bases from J, the junction kept 5 bases outside the gene matches. Germline-derived CDR1 and CDR2 are SGHVS and FNYEAQ. The CDR3 is 15 amino acids. CDR3 nucleotides: TGTGCCAGCAGCTTCGCCGGGACAGGGAACAATGAGCAGTTCTTC. Its protein product is CASSFAGTGNNEQFF.

The CDR3 here is CASTLLRGVYYGYTF. CDR3 DNA sequence: TGTGCCAGCACCCTTCTGCGGGGGGTTTACTATGGCTACACCTTC. The gene calls are TRBV2 and TRBJ1-2; the D gene is possibly TRBD1 (5 bases). Germline CDR1 is SNHLY and CDR2 is FYNNEI. Trimming removed 7 bases at V and 3 bases at J, with 18 bases between. CDR3 length: 15 amino acids.

The genes are TRBV6-1 and TRBJ1-5; D call uncertain. Germline CDR1 MNHNS, CDR2 SASEGT. With 6 bases removed from V and 6 bases from J, the gap between germline ends came to 18 bases. The CDR3 runs 15 residues. The CDR3 is CASSGLGLSSQPQHF. The CDR3 coding sequence is TGTGCCAGCAGCGGACTGGGCCTCTCTAGTCAGCCCCAGCATTTT.

The genes are TRBV2 and TRBJ2-5; 7 bases agree with TRBD2. This CDR3 contains 13 residues. J lost 7 bases, V lost 3 bases, and 5 bases had no gene match. CDR1 SNHLY and CDR2 FYNNEI come from the germline V gene. CDR3 loop: CASSEEGRGTQYF. The CDR3, as DNA: TGTGCCAGCAGTGAGGAGGGGAGGGGGACCCAGTACTTC.

The gene calls are TRBV5-1 and TRBJ2-2; D is uncertain. V was pared by 2 bases and J by 1 base, with 6 bases between. CDR1 is SGHRS, CDR2 YFSETQ, per germline. The CDR3 is made up of 14 amino acids. CDR3 region: CASSFQENTGELFF. The CDR3 bases are TGCGCCAGCAGCTTTCAGGAGAACACCGGGGAGCTGTTTTTT.

The rearrangement joins TRBV5-5 to TRBJ1-3, with no clear D. This CDR3 has 15 residues. The V gene's germline CDR1 is SGHKS and CDR2 YYEKEE (reference sequence). The ends were cut back, 2 bases at V and 7 bases at J, with 16 bases in the middle. CDR3 protein: CASSLLTVAWNTIYF. DNA for the CDR3: TGTGCCAGCAGCTTACTTACTGTGGCGTGGAACACCATATATTTT.

The chain has TRBV6-5 and TRBJ2-7; 7 bases align to TRBD1. From germline, CDR1 is MNHEY and CDR2 SVGAGI. The CDR3 is made up of 16 amino acids. Losses at the gene ends were 0 bases for V and 4 bases for J; bases not matched to a gene: 9. The CDR3 reads CASSYSTGDGVYEQYF. In nucleotides, the CDR3 is TGTGCCAGCAGTTACTCAACAGGGGACGGAGTTTACGAGCAGTACTTC.

This clone was detected once. The CDR3 is CASSGSHNHEQFF. The CDR3, as DNA: TGTGCCAGCTCCGGGAGCCACAACCATGAGCAGTTCTTC. The chain recombines TRBV6-4 with TRBJ2-1; a possible D gene is TRBD2 (6 bases). The V end lost 8 bases, the J end lost 8 bases, and 16 bases lay between the germline ends. Germline V lookup: CDR1 MRHNA, CDR2 SNTAGT. The CDR3 loop spans 13 amino acids.

The J gene is TRBJ2-3, the V gene TRBV19, with TRBD1 identical over 9 bases. Trimming at V came to 6 bases and at J to 3 bases, leaving 1 base not matched to a gene. The CDR3 is 13 amino acids. From germline, CDR1 is LNHDA and CDR2 SQIVND (reference sequence). The CDR3 sequence is CASRGQGTDTQYF. The CDR3 nucleotides read TGTGCCAGTAGAGGACAGGGGACAGATACGCAGTATTTT.

This chain uses TRBV4-1 with TRBJ2-3; D is ambiguous. This CDR3 has 13 residues. Germline V gene lookup returns CDR1 MGHRA and CDR2 YSYEKL. V was clipped by 0 bases and J by 6 bases, with 7 bases between them. The CDR3, as DNA: TGCGCCAGCAGCCAAGATCCCTTTGATACGCAGTATTTT. Its translation is CASSQDPFDTQYF.

V usage is TRBV14 and J usage is TRBJ1-1, with no clear D. The germline gives CDR1 SGHDN, CDR2 FVKESK. Trimming took off 4 bases at V and 0 bases at J, with 6 bases between the two ends. This CDR3 contains 13 residues. DNA of the CDR3: TGTGCCAGCAGCCCACAGTTGAACACTGAAGCTTTCTTT. Protein product: CASSPQLNTEAFF.

The chain has TRBV5-1 and TRBJ1-1; 7 positions match TRBD1. The junction had 8 bases not matched to a gene; V was cut back by 2 bases and J by 4 bases. CDR3 size: 15 residues. Germline-derived CDR1 and CDR2 are SGHRS and YFSETQ. CDR3: CASSLEGGAGTEAFF. CDR3 bases: TGCGCCAGCAGCTTAGAAGGGGGCGCCGGCACTGAAGCTTTCTTT.

The chain joins TRBV7-4 to TRBJ2-7, with a weak D call TRBD2 (6 bases). V gave up 8 bases and J gave up 2 bases, with 16 bases separating them. Looked up from germline, CDR1 is SGHVT and CDR2 is SQSDAQ. This CDR3 contains 14 residues. The CDR3 is CASGRDCHTYEQYF. The DNA of the CDR3 is TGTGCCAGCGGAAGGGACTGCCACACCTACGAGCAGTACTTC.

This sequence joins TRBV5-1 and TRBJ2-1; D is perhaps TRBD2 (6 bases). Germline assignment: CDR1 SGHRS and CDR2 YFSETQ. V was pared by 5 bases and J by 1 base, with 10 bases between. The CDR3 runs 14 residues. CDR3 DNA sequence: TGCGCCAGCAGGACGGGGGAATCCTACAATGAGCAGTTCTTC. Protein sequence: CASRTGESYNEQFF. Using reference TRBV5-1 and TRBJ2-1 for the parts outside the CDR3, the full variable domain is KAGVTQTPRYLIKTRGQQVTLSCSPISGHRSVSWYQQTPGQGLQFLFEYFSETQRNKGNFPGRFSGRQFSNSRSEMNVSTLELGDSALYLCASRTGESYNEQFFGPGTRLTVL.

The gene calls are TRBV6-9 and TRBJ2-5; D not certain. V lost 2 bases and J 2 bases, leaving 6 bases between the germline ends. This CDR3 is built from 13 residues. Germline V gives CDR1 MNHGY, CDR2 SVAAGI. CDR3 residues: CASSYAGQETQYF. For the CDR3, the DNA is TGTGCCAGCAGTTATGCCGGTCAAGAGACCCAGTACTTC.